This T cell receptor beta chain was sequenced during a study of blood T cells in healthy people across ages. Next came a second PCR, run for roughly 6 to 11 cycles, which used a sample-barcoded 5' primer along with a J-beta primer mix. TCRdb independently ran MiXCR on the 5' RACE reads; one entry per CDR3 protein. The data hold 1.5 million to 2 million distinct CDR3 sequences, with 40% to 55% observed a single time. This CDR3 spans 15 amino acids. CDR1 is MNHEY and CDR2 is SVGAGI in the germline V gene. J was trimmed by 3 bases and V by 0 bases; bases with no gene match: 3. They isolated at least 6 million PBMCs from each sample.

The clonotype originates from a woman aged 35 to 49 in good health. Input material: blood. The chain couples TRBV6-5 to TRBJ2-3, with 7 bases aligning to TRBD2. Here the CDR3 reads CASSYSRLATDTQYF. The CDR3 DNA follows: TGTGCCAGCAGTTACTCGAGACTAGCTACAGATACGCAGTATTTT.